This T cell receptor beta chain came from a study of blood T cell repertoires in COVID-19. Study at large: Italy, Spain and the United States were the sources of the convalescent and acute COVID-19 samples. T cells, B-cell-depleted T cells, or PBMCs provided the cDNA or gDNA that served as material.

Trimming took off 7 bases at V and 4 bases at J, with 17 bases between the two ends. This CDR3 is 15 amino acids long. The germline gives CDR1 SGHRS, CDR2 YFSETQ. Study processing details: Amplification of reference gene primers was used by the study to estimate nucleated cell counts. The repertoire was sequenced with immunoSEQ multiplex PCR; TCRdb's copy has only in-frame clones and lacks some. Clone size and the V and J calls come from that table; the DNA yielded D and trimming. Found here are roughly 250,000 clones, roughly four fifths of them singletons; the top ten hold 4.7%. Source material: peripheral blood. The sequence derives from a woman between 65 and 79 years old with acute or convalescent COVID-19. The rearrangement joins TRBV5-1 to TRBJ2-2; a weak D match, TRBD1 (6 bases). CDR3 loop: CASEGSGDTTGELFF. In DNA form, the CDR3 reads TGCGCCAGCGAAGGATCAGGGGACACCACCGGGGAGCTGTTTTTT.